The 4 T cell receptor beta chains given below trace back to one sample, sequenced in a study of OX40 agonist ivuxolimab in advanced cancers. Some clones are missing from TCRdb's copy, which holds only in-frame ones; the method was immunoSEQ multiplex PCR. The sample gives around 70,000 clones, 85% to 90% of which show up once; around 0.5% is in the top ten. The sequenced sample was CD4+ or CD8+ T cells sorted from blood, obtained in a trial of the OX40 agonist ivuxolimab. The receptors stem from an adult with an advanced solid tumor such as melanoma, head and neck, liver or kidney cancer.

The chain couples TRBV11-3 to TRBJ1-5, with D possibly TRBD1 on 6 matching bases. Germline values: CDR1 SGHNT, CDR2 YENEEA. V dropped 5 bases and J dropped 3 bases, with 8 bases sitting between them. The CDR3 has 13 residues. The CDR3 protein is CASSTGSNQPQHF. CDR3 in DNA: TGTGCCAGCAGCACAGGGTCCAATCAGCCCCAGCATTTT. Looking up the rest from reference TRBV11-3 and TRBJ1-5 gives the full variable domain: EAGVVQSPRYKIIEKKQPVAFWCNPISGHNTLYWYLQNLGQGPELLIRYENEEAVDDSQLPKDRFSAERLKGVDSTLKIQPAELGDSAVYLCASSTGSNQPQHFGDGTRLSIL.

V and J are TRBV7-3 and TRBJ1-2, with a weak D call TRBD1 (5 bases). Germline V gene data show CDR1 as SGHTA and CDR2 as FQGTGA. V was trimmed by 0 bases and J by 6 bases, leaving 11 bases between them. The CDR3 is 14 amino acids. The DNA for the CDR3 is TGTGCCAGCAGCTTAACCATACAAGGGGATGGCTACACCTTC. Translated, it gives CASSLTIQGDGYTF. The full variable domain, its missing parts supplied by reference TRBV7-3 and TRBJ1-2, is GAGVSQTPSNKVTEKGKYVELRCDPISGHTALYWYRQSLGQGPEFLIYFQGTGAADDSGLPNDRFFAVRPEGSVSTLKIQRTERGDSAVYLCASSLTIQGDGYTFGSGTRLTVV.

The CDR3 DNA reads TGTGCCAGCAGCCCCCGGACAGGGGCAAACACCATATATTTT. Translated: CASSPRTGANTIYF. This chain connects TRBV14 to TRBJ1-3; 9 bases align to TRBD1. Germline V gene sequence: CDR1 SGHDN, CDR2 FVKESK. With V trimmed by 4 bases and J by 6 bases, 4 bases remained unmatched. The CDR3 is 14 residues long.

The chain uses TRBV11-2 and TRBJ1-5; D gene uncertain. V shed 5 bases and J shed 4 bases, with 6 bases lying between them. There are 12 residues in the CDR3. Germline loops: CDR1 SGHAT, CDR2 FQNNGV. Here the CDR3 DNA reads TGTGCCAGCAGCCAACCAAATCAGCCCCAGCATTTT. It translates to CASSQPNQPQHF.